This passage covers 3 T cell receptor beta chains from one sample sequenced in a study of early T cells in non-severe SARS-CoV-2 infection. TCRdb reprocessed the 5' RACE reads with MiXCR, giving one entry per CDR3 protein. Of 70,000 to 80,000 distinct CDR3 sequences in the sample, 9.5% to 15% were seen once. The specimen comprised whole blood, sampled at baseline. These receptor sequences come from an adult who was a healthcare worker with PCR-confirmed SARS-CoV-2 infection or an uninfected control (not recorded which).

This clonotype was counted only a few times. This rearrangement joins TRBV29-1 to TRBJ2-1; weak D call: TRBD1 (5 bases). Trimming removed 7 bases at V and 2 bases at J, with 9 bases between. The CDR3 covers 12 residues. Germline-derived CDR1 and CDR2 are SQVTM and ANQGSEA. CDR3 residues: CSEQGAYNEQFF. The CDR3 DNA sequence: TGCAGCGAACAAGGGGCCTACAATGAGCAGTTCTTC.

This clonotype was counted a few times. The rearrangement uses TRBV5-4 and TRBJ2-1; no clear D. Germline assignment: CDR1 SGHNT and CDR2 YYREEE (reference sequence). The V gene lost 1 base and the J gene lost 10 bases, with 9 bases spanning the gap. The CDR3 is 12 residues long. DNA for the CDR3: TGTGCCAGCAGCTTGTGGGTCGGGGAGCAGTTCTTC. It codes for CASSLWVGEQFF.

This clonotype has at least ten counts. The gene calls are TRBV28 and TRBJ2-3; D call uncertain. Germline V gene lookup returns CDR1 MDHEN and CDR2 SYDVKM. CDR3 length equals 13 residues. The V gene lost 4 bases and the J gene lost 7 bases, with 12 bases spanning the gap. CDR3 residues: CASSSYRTYTQYF. The CDR3 coding sequence is TGTGCCAGCAGTTCCTACCGCACGTATACGCAGTATTTT.